What follows are 2 T cell receptor beta chains derived from one specimen sequenced in a study of beta chain features in type 1 diabetes. The sequenced template was cDNA made from the entire isolated RNA. Libraries were prepared by immunoSEQ multiplex PCR; TCRdb keeps only in-frame clonotypes and omits some of them. This sample has some 700,000 clones, with around 15% found just once. No antigen has been assigned to these receptors. Study observations and caveats: Across all four CD4+ subsets, people with type 1 diabetes showed modestly shorter TCRB CDR3s.

Sequencing was performed on naive CD4+ T cells from blood. Receptor source: a man aged 18 to 29 with type 1 diabetes.

This clone has just a few counts. The rearrangement joins TRBV30 to TRBJ1-2; D is uncertain. The CDR3 sequence is 11 residues long. Germline CDR1 is GTSNPN and CDR2 is SVGIG (reference sequence). V lost 7 bases, J lost 3 bases, and 9 bases lay in between. The CDR3: CASGIYYGYTF. The CDR3 nucleotides are TGTGCCTCGGGGATCTACTATGGCTACACCTTC.

This clone was counted between two and nine times. The rearrangement joins TRBV29-1 to TRBJ2-3; 9 bases map to TRBD2. V shed 1 base and J 4 bases; nucleotides not matched to a gene: 3. CDR3 length equals 14 residues. The germline V gene has CDR1 SQVTM and CDR2 ANQGSEA. The CDR3 DNA follows: TGCAGCGTTGAAGTTGGACTAGCGTCAGATACGCAGTATTTT. It translates to CSVEVGLASDTQYF.